In its sample, the clone carrying this TCR beta chain was seen once. Its antigen is currently unknown. RNA was extracted and reverse transcribed into cDNA as the sequencing template. Profiling relied on immunoSEQ multiplex PCR, and the TCRdb table lists in-frame clones only, not all of them. The sample includes about 30,000 clones, roughly 60% seen only once; the top ten take approximately 18%. V gave up 2 bases and J gave up 0 bases, with 10 bases separating them. CDR3 length: 16 residues. CDR1 is MGHRA and CDR2 is YSYEKL in the germline V gene. Both peripheral blood and punch biopsies of lesional scalp skin were obtained from patients who had alopecia areata. This entry belongs to a study of CD8+ T cells in alopecia areata. Study results and caveats: Lesional tissue from the scalp (especially in alopecia totalis/universalis) showed higher clonality than normal scalp. Patients displayed less clarity in TCR sharing than mice, a finding possibly related to HLA.

Sequencing was performed on NKG2D-high CD8+ T cells sorted from blood. This sequence joins TRBV4-1 and TRBJ1-4, with D unclear. This clonotype originated in a human donor with alopecia areata. CDR3 sequence (DNA): TGCGCCAGCAGCCAAAGGCCGACCACAACTAATGAAAAACTGTTTTTT. Amino acids: CASSQRPTTTNEKLFF.